The 22 T cell receptor beta chains given below trace back to one sample, sequenced in a study of cytomegalovirus exposure and HLA in healthy donors. The study ran its PCR with 60 Vbeta and 13 Jbeta primers. Method: immunoSEQ multiplex PCR; TCRdb's copy keeps in-frame clones and lacks some. The sample yields some 160,000 clones, approximately 80% seen once. The source material was PBMCs. These receptors were collected from a woman aged 18-29 years in good health and CMV-seronegative.

The chain employs TRBV7-3 and TRBJ1-1; TRBD1 aligns across 11 bases. CDR1 is SGHTA and CDR2 is FQGTGA in the germline V gene. This CDR3 has 14 residues. The J segment lost 4 bases and the V segment lost 5 bases, leaving 3 bases of the junction unmatched. The DNA of the CDR3 is TGTGCCAGCAGCCCCGGGACAGGGGGCACTGAAGCTTTCTTT. It is translated as CASSPGTGGTEAFF.

CDR3 sequence reads: CASSLARDRVLETQYF. In DNA form, the CDR3 reads TGTGCCAGCAGCTTGGCCCGGGACAGGGTGTTAGAGACCCAGTACTTC. This chain links TRBV5-5 with TRBJ2-5, with 9 bases that match TRBD1. This CDR3 region has 16 residues. Germline V CDR1 and CDR2: SGHKS, YYEKEE (reference sequence). After removal of 0 bases from V and 4 bases from J, the junction contained 7 bases not matched to a gene.

This clone showed up just once. The gene calls are TRBV10-3 and TRBJ2-7; D possibly corresponds to TRBD1 (5 bases). Trimming stripped 8 bases from V and 0 bases from J, with 8 bases between. Germline CDR1 and CDR2: ENHRY and SYGVKD. CDR3 size: 12 residues. The CDR3 nucleotides read TGTGCCATCTCGGACACCTCCTACGAGCAGTACTTC. This sequence encodes CAISDTSYEQYF.

V usage is TRBV19 and J usage is TRBJ2-3; 12 nucleotides line up with TRBD2. V was clipped by 6 bases and J by 8 bases; unmatched bases: 6. CDR1 is LNHDA, CDR2 SQIVND, per germline (reference sequence). The CDR3 contains 14 residues. In DNA, the CDR3 is TGTGCCAGTAGAGGACTAGCGGGGCCCTTTACGCAGTATTTT. Protein: CASRGLAGPFTQYF.

The rearrangement joins TRBV10-2 to TRBJ2-4; TRBD1 agrees at 9 bases. Germline V gene data show CDR1 as WSHSY and CDR2 as SAAADI. CDR3 length equals 13 residues. V shed 6 bases and J 4 bases; nucleotides not matched to a gene: 1. The CDR3 protein is CASSGTGKNIQYF. CDR3 nucleotide sequence: TGCGCCAGCAGCGGGACAGGGAAAAACATTCAGTACTTC.

This clone was detected a few times. The genes are TRBV6-5 and TRBJ1-1, with a possible D match to TRBD1 (5 bases). The V gene's germline CDR1 is MNHEY and CDR2 SVGAGI. This CDR3 comprises 14 residues. Trimming stripped 7 bases from V and 5 bases from J, with 17 bases between. Here the CDR3 reads CASIITWGRTEAFF. The CDR3 DNA follows: TGTGCCAGCATTATTACCTGGGGGAGGACTGAAGCTTTCTTT.

V and J are TRBV19 and TRBJ1-2; 7 bases line up with TRBD1. The germline V gene encodes CDR1 LNHDA and CDR2 SQIVND (reference sequence). Losses at the gene ends were 4 bases for V and 3 bases for J; bases not matched to a gene: 8. The CDR3 loop spans 15 amino acids. In DNA, the CDR3 is TGTGCCAGTAGTACGCGAACGGACAGGTACTATGGCTACACCTTC. It encodes CASSTRTDRYYGYTF.

This clone was observed a few times. The gene calls are TRBV6-5 and TRBJ1-1; D not certain. Germline loops: CDR1 MNHEY, CDR2 SVGAGI. The CDR3 totals 14 residues. Deletions cut 7 bases from V and 11 bases from J, with 23 bases between. The CDR3 here is CASIIKHGLLWAFF. In DNA, the CDR3 is TGTGCCAGCATCATAAAACATGGTCTTCTTTGGGCTTTCTTT.

This clone was picked up a small number of times. This chain uses TRBV6-5 with TRBJ1-2; D remains ambiguous. Germline V gene data show CDR1 as MNHEY and CDR2 as SVGAGI. There are 13 residues in the CDR3. V was shortened by 0 bases and J by 3 bases, with 5 bases between the two germline ends. This chain's CDR3 is CASSYSTDYGYTF. CDR3 in DNA: TGTGCCAGCAGTTACTCCACAGACTATGGCTACACCTTC.

The genes are TRBV5-6 and TRBJ2-3; 7 bases agree with TRBD1. Unmatched junction bases numbered 2, after V lost 4 bases and J lost 0 bases. The CDR3 consists of 14 residues. The germline V gene encodes CDR1 SGHDT and CDR2 YYEEEE. The chain's CDR3 is CASSKTGSTDTQYF. The CDR3 nucleotides are TGTGCCAGCAGCAAGACAGGGAGCACAGATACGCAGTATTTT.

The chain joins TRBV5-1 to TRBJ2-7; 7 nucleotides line up with TRBD2. The CDR3 is 13 residues long. After removal of 4 bases from V and 1 base from J, the junction contained 2 bases not matched to a gene. Germline CDR1 and CDR2: SGHRS and YFSETQ. The CDR3 loop reads CASSPGGSYEQYF. The CDR3 coding sequence is TGCGCCAGCAGCCCGGGGGGATCCTACGAGCAGTACTTC.

V usage is TRBV5-4 and J usage is TRBJ2-3, with 10 nucleotides matching TRBD1. This CDR3 contains 16 residues. Germline loops: CDR1 SGHNT, CDR2 YYREEE (reference sequence). With 4 bases clipped from V and 1 base from J, the junction kept 6 bases outside the gene matches. The CDR3 nucleotides read TGTGCCAGCAGCCTGGGACAGGGGCCGCGCACAGATACGCAGTATTTT. It codes for CASSLGQGPRTDTQYF.

J is TRBJ1-1 and V is TRBV6-5; D is possibly TRBD1 (5 bases). This CDR3 is 14 amino acids long. Germline V gene sequence: CDR1 MNHEY, CDR2 SVGAGI. V was shortened by 6 bases and J by 2 bases, with 13 bases between the two germline ends. CDR3 loop: CASSLSTGNTEAFF. The CDR3 coding sequence is TGTGCCAGCAGCCTATCAACAGGCAACACTGAAGCTTTCTTT.

This chain links TRBV7-9 with TRBJ2-5; D might be TRBD2 (6 bases). Looked up from germline, CDR1 is SEHNR and CDR2 is FQNEAQ (reference sequence). The V gene lost 5 bases and the J gene lost 4 bases, with 8 bases spanning the gap. The CDR3 has 12 residues. The CDR3 protein is CASSREAETQYF. CDR3 bases: TGTGCCAGCAGCAGGGAGGCAGAGACCCAGTACTTC.

The V gene is TRBV6-5, the J gene TRBJ2-7; 7 bases fit TRBD1. The CDR3 contains 14 residues. The trim removed 5 bases at V and 2 bases at J, leaving 6 bases unmatched. Germline-derived CDR1 and CDR2 are MNHEY and SVGAGI. The CDR3 spells CASSRSTGTYEQYF. The CDR3 DNA is TGTGCCAGCAGTCGATCGACAGGGACCTACGAGCAGTACTTC.

This clone appeared once. The chain has TRBV28 and TRBJ1-5; tentatively, D is TRBD1 (6 bases). The germline gives CDR1 MDHEN, CDR2 SYDVKM. The CDR3 totals 14 residues. V was pared by 7 bases and J by 2 bases, with 12 bases between. DNA of the CDR3: TGTGCCAGCATAGGGGGTATGGGCAATCAGCCCCAGCATTTT. It yields the protein CASIGGMGNQPQHF.

The table lists this clone with a few counts. This chain links TRBV30 with TRBJ2-7; possible D gene TRBD1, 6 bases. With 6 bases removed from V and 2 bases from J, the gap between germline ends came to 14 bases. The CDR3 covers 13 residues. CDR1 is GTSNPN, CDR2 SVGIG, per germline (reference sequence). CDR3 in DNA: TGTGCCTGCGACAGGATCGCCGCCTACGAGCAGTACTTC. It yields the protein CACDRIAAYEQYF. The full variable domain, in which reference TRBV30 and TRBJ2-7 provide the parts outside the CDR3, is SQTIHQWPATLVQPVGSPLSLECTVEGTSNPNLYWYRQAAGRGLQLLFYSVGIGQISSEVPQNLSASRPQDRQFILSSKKLLLSDSGFYLCACDRIAAYEQYFGPGTRLTVT.

About this clone: A read error may produce the germline difference seen at one junction end. V usage is TRBV2 and J usage is TRBJ2-7; D perhaps matches TRBD1 (5 bases). The CDR3 consists of 14 residues. From germline, CDR1 is SNHLY and CDR2 FYNNEI. The CDR3 sequence: CASSDSSTQRARDF. The CDR3, as DNA: TGTGCCAGCAGTGACTCCTCGACCCAACGGGCCAGGGACTTC.

V usage is TRBV29-1 and J usage is TRBJ1-1, with 9 bases that match TRBD1. The V gene end was trimmed by 6 bases and the J gene end by 1 base; junction bases not matched to a gene: 3. Germline CDR1 SQVTM, CDR2 ANQGSEA. The CDR3 has 13 amino acids. CDR3 protein: CSVGDRANTEAFF. The DNA of the CDR3 is TGCAGCGTGGGGGACAGGGCGAACACTGAAGCTTTCTTT.

The chain links TRBV27 to TRBJ1-5, with unresolved D. Trimming pared 2 bases from V and 2 bases from J, leaving 7 bases between. The CDR3 extends over 14 amino acids. In germline, CDR1 is MNHEY, CDR2 SMNVEV (reference sequence). CDR3 residues: CASSLATGNQPQHF. The CDR3 nucleotides read TGTGCCAGCAGTTTAGCAACGGGCAATCAGCCCCAGCATTTT.

The rearrangement links TRBV27 to TRBJ1-1, with D tentatively TRBD1 (5 bases). In germline, CDR1 is MNHEY, CDR2 SMNVEV (reference sequence). V lost 2 bases and J 2 bases, leaving 9 bases between the germline ends. The CDR3 extends over 14 amino acids. The CDR3 region is CASSLGAANTEAFF. CDR3 nucleotides: TGTGCCAGCAGTTTAGGGGCCGCAAACACTGAAGCTTTCTTT.

V usage is TRBV30 and J usage is TRBJ2-1; D possibly corresponds to TRBD2 (7 bases). The V end lost 5 bases, the J end lost 4 bases, and 18 bases lay between the germline ends. The CDR3 totals 15 residues. In germline, CDR1 is GTSNPN, CDR2 SVGIG (reference sequence). Here the CDR3 DNA reads TGTGCCTGGGGTCATGCGGGGGCCCGTTACAATGAGCAGTTCTTC. It codes for CAWGHAGARYNEQFF.